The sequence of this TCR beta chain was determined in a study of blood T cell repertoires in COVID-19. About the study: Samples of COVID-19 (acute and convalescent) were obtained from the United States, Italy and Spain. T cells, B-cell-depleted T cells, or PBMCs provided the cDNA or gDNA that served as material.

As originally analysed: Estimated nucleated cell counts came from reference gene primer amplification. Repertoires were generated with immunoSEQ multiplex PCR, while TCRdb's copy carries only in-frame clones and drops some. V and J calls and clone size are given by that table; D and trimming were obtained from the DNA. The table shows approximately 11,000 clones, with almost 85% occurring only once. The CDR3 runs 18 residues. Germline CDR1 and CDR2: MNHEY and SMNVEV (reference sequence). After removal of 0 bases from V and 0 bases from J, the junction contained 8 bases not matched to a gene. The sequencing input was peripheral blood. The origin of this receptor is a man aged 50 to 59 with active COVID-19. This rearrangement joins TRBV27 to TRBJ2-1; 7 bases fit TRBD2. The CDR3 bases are TGTGCCAGCAGTTTATCGGGGGTGGGAGGGCTCTCCTACAATGAGCAGTTCTTC. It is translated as CASSLSGVGGLSYNEQFF.